The next 2 T cell receptor beta chains were all read from a single sample in a study of graft-versus-host responses after intestinal transplantation. TCRdb's copy holds only in-frame clones and misses some; the assay was immunoSEQ multiplex PCR. The data contain around 93,000 clones, 75% to 95% of them seen just once; the ten biggest clones take up 6%. What these receptors recognize is not known. The starting material was unstimulated CD8+ T cells sorted from spleen or lymph node cells, obtained before intestinal transplant. The receptors were sampled from a human donor who received an intestinal transplant.

This rearrangement joins TRBV11-2 to TRBJ1-6, with 8 positions matching TRBD1. The CDR3 totals 16 residues. The V gene's germline CDR1 is SGHAT and CDR2 FQNNGV. V lost 3 bases and J lost 3; bases outside the gene matches: 4. CDR3 residues: CASSFTGGFYNSPLHF. The CDR3 DNA reads TGTGCCAGCAGCTTCACAGGGGGGTTCTATAATTCACCCCTCCACTTT.

This clone was found once. The rearrangement uses TRBV29-1 and TRBJ2-7; D unresolved. CDR1 and CDR2 (germline): SQVTM, ANQGSEA. The CDR3 totals 15 residues. V was trimmed by 4 bases and J by 3 bases, leaving 19 bases between them. CDR3 nucleotide sequence: TGCAGCGTTGCCGTGAAGGGTAGAACCCACTACGAGCAGTACTTC. Its translation: CSVAVKGRTHYEQYF.